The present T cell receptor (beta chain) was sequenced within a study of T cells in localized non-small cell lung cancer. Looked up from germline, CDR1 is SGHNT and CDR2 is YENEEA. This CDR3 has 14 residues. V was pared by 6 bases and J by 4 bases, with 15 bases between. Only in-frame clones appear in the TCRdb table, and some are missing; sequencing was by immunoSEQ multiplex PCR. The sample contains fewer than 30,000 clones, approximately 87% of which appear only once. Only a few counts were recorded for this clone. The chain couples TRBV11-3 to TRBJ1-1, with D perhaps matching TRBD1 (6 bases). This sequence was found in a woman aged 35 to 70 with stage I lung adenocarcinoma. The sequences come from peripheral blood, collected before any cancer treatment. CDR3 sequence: CASSSLQGGTEAFF. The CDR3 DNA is TGTGCCAGCAGTTCCCTACAGGGAGGCACTGAAGCTTTCTTT.